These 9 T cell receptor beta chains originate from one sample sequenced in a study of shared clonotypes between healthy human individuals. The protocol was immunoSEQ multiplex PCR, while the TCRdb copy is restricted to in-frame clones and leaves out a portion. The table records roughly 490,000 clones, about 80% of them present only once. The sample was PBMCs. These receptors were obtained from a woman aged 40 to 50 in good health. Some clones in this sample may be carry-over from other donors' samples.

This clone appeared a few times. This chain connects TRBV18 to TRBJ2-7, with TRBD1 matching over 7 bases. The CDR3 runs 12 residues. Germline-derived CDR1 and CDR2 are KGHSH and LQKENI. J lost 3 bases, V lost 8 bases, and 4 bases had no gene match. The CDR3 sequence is CASRGGGYEQYF. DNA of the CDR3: TGTGCCAGCCGAGGGGGCGGCTACGAGCAGTACTTC.

The DNA of the CDR3 is TGTGCCAGCAGTTACCGGTGGACTAATGAAAAACTGTTTTTT. Translation gives CASSYRWTNEKLFF. The genes are TRBV28 and TRBJ1-4, with D unclear. The CDR3 totals 14 residues. Germline values: CDR1 MDHEN, CDR2 SYDVKM. V was trimmed by 4 bases and J by 2 bases, leaving 8 bases between them.

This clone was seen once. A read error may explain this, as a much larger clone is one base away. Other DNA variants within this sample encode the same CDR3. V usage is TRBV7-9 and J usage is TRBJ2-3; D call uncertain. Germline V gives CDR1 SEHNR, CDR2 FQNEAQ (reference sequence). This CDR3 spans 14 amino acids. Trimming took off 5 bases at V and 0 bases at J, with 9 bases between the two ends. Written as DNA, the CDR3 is TGTGCCAGCAGCCCGACGGCTAGCACAGATACGCAGTATTTT. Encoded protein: CASSPTASTDTQYF.

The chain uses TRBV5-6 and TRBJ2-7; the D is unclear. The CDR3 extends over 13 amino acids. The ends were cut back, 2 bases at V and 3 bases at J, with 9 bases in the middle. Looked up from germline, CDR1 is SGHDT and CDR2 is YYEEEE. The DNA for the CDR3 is TGTGCCAGCAGCTTCCATATCGACTACGAGCAGTACTTC. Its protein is CASSFHIDYEQYF.

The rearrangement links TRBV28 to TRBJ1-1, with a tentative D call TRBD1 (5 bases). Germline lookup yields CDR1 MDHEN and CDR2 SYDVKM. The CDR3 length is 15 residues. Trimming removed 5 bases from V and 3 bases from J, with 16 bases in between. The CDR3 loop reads CASSELTALDTEAFF. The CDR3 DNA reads TGTGCCAGCAGTGAACTGACAGCGCTAGACACTGAAGCTTTCTTT.

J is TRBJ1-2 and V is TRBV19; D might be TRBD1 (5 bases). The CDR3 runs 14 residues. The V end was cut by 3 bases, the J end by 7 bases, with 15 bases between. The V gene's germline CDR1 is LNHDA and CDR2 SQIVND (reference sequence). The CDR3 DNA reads TGTGCCAGTAGTATGGGACTGGGTGAGATTGGCTACACCTTC. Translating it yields CASSMGLGEIGYTF.

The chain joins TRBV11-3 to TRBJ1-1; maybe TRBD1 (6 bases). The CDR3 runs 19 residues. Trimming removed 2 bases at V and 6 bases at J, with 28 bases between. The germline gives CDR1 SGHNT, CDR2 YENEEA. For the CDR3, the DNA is TGTGCCAGCAGCTTATGGGGAGGGGGGCAGGCCAGTTCCCAGCCTGAAGCTTTCTTT. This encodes CASSLWGGGQASSQPEAFF.

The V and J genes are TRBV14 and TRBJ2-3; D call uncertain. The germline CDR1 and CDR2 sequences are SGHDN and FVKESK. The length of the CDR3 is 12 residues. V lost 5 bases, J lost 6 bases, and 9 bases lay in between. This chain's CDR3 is CASSYIDDTQYF. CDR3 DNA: TGTGCCAGCAGCTACATTGACGATACGCAGTATTTT. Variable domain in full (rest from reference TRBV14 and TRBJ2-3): EAGVTQFPSHSVIEKGQTVTLRCDPISGHDNLYWYRRVMGKEIKFLLHFVKESKQDESGMPNNRFLAERTGGTYSTLKVQPAELEDSGVYFCASSYIDDTQYFGPGTRLTVL.

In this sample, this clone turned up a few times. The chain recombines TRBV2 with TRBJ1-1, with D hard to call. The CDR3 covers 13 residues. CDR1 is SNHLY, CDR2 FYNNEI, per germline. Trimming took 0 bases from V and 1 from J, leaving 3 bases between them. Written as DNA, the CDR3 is TGTGCCAGCAGTGAAGCAGAGAACACTGAAGCTTTCTTT. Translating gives CASSEAENTEAFF.